The clone carrying this TCR beta chain was detected a few times. Its target is unknown. Trimming cost V 1 base and J 1 base, with 9 bases left between them. This CDR3 spans 15 amino acids. Germline V gene data show CDR1 as SGHDN and CDR2 as FVKESK. This sample stems from a study of identical twins. Study outcomes and limitations: Models underestimated out-of-frame TCR alpha sharing in monozygotic twins. Conclusions leaned on cross-sectional statistical analysis and did not track the same donors over time. Invariant T cells like MAIT and iNKT could partly confound the zero-insertion analyses. Cord blood beta clonotypes that were abundant carried fewer insertions, and memory repertoires showed no such trend.

One entry per CDR3 protein, called by TCRdb with MiXCR from the 5' RACE reads. The sample gives 250,000 or so distinct CDR3 sequences, roughly 7% of which show up once; roughly 3.9% is in the top ten. The same data also went into a second study, on yellow fever vaccine responses in identical twins.

This TCR derives from a woman between 18 and 29 years old in good health. The sequenced material came from memory (CD45RO+) T cells sorted from blood. V and J are TRBV14 and TRBJ2-3; D remains unclear. CDR3 DNA: TGTGCCAGCAGCCAAGGTGGAATTGGCACAGATACGCAGTATTTT. It yields the protein CASSQGGIGTDTQYF. Supplemented by reference TRBV14 and TRBJ2-3, the full variable domain reads EAGVTQFPSHSVIEKGQTVTLRCDPISGHDNLYWYRRVMGKEIKFLLHFVKESKQDESGMPNNRFLAERTGGTYSTLKVQPAELEDSGVYFCASSQGGIGTDTQYFGPGTRLTVL.